The T cell receptor (beta chain) described here comes from a study of radiotherapy plus CTLA-4 blockade in lung cancer. Study details: Overall, around 19% of patients showed an objective response, while over 30% attained disease control.

Clones were read by immunoSEQ multiplex PCR, and TCRdb kept only the in-frame ones, dropping some. This sample has 75,000 to 100,000 clones, with around 88% found just once. The CDR3 contains 14 residues. J gave up 9 bases and V 4 bases, and 6 bases lay outside the gene matches. Germline-derived CDR1 and CDR2 are SGHTA and FQGTGA. The receptor was derived from a human donor with non-small cell lung cancer that progressed on radiotherapy plus ipilimumab. J is TRBJ2-1 and V is TRBV7-3; 10 positions match TRBD2. The input for sequencing was peripheral blood, taken from a patient treated with radiotherapy plus ipilimumab. CDR3 loop: CASSSAGGPGEQFF. In nucleotides, the CDR3 is TGTGCCAGCAGCTCAGCGGGAGGGCCGGGTGAGCAGTTCTTC.